This T cell receptor beta chain appears in the sequencing data of a study of cytomegalovirus exposure and HLA in healthy donors. Germline assignment: CDR1 SNHLY and CDR2 FYNNEI. The CDR3 spans 18 residues. Trimming removed 2 bases from V and 0 bases from J; junction bases left unmatched: 9. In the PCR, 60 Vbeta and 13 Jbeta primers were used. Here immunoSEQ multiplex PCR was the method, and the copy in TCRdb shows in-frame clones only, minus some. The table has around 140,000 clones, more than 75% seen once. Sequenced material: PBMCs. The chain uses TRBV2 and TRBJ1-2, with 10 bases aligning to TRBD1. This clonotype was sampled from a woman aged 25 to 39 in good health and CMV-seronegative. The CDR3 spells CASSESRDRGFSNYGYTF. CDR3 coding DNA: TGTGCCAGCAGTGAAAGCCGGGACAGGGGATTCTCTAACTATGGCTACACCTTC.